This T cell receptor (beta chain) was obtained from a study of cytomegalovirus exposure and HLA in healthy donors. Study results and caveats: What was likely a sequencing artifact was a cluster of highly shared sequence variants. When a later analysis was performed, an Asian-associated ancestry cluster reportedly had fewer N-insertions than the approximately 680-donor mean. Per a prior analysis, the majority of TCR beta V segments were productive roughly 90% or roughly 30% of the time.

Though nominally healthy at sampling, donors likely had unrecorded immune exposures. This CDR3 contains 16 residues. The germline gives CDR1 SGHDN, CDR2 FVKESK. The junction had 1 base not matched to a gene; V was cut back by 4 bases and J by 0 bases. On this clone itself: Its specificity is not known.

The PCR had 60 Vbeta and 13 Jbeta primers. Sequencing was performed with immunoSEQ multiplex PCR; in TCRdb, only in-frame clones are kept and a portion is missing. The table has about 59,000 clones, about four fifths seen once; the top ten hold under 5%. Sequencing was performed on PBMCs. The chain is built from TRBV14 and TRBJ2-3; TRBD2 matches 13 bases. The receptor's source is a woman aged 40 to 50 in good health and CMV-seronegative. This chain's CDR3 is CASSRTSGSSTDTQYF. CDR3 in DNA: TGTGCCAGCAGCCGGACTAGCGGGAGTAGCACAGATACGCAGTATTTT.